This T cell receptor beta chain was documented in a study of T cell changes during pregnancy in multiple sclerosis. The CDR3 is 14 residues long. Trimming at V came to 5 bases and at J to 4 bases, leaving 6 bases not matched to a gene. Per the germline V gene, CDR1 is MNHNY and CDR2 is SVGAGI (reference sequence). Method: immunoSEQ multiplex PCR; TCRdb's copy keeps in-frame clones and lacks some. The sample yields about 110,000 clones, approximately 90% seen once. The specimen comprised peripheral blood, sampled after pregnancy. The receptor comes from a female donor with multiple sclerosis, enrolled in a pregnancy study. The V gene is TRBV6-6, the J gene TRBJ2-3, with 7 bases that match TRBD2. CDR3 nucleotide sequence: TGTGCCAGCAGTACCAGACTAGCCCCAGATACGCAGTATTTT. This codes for CASSTRLAPDTQYF.